One sample yielded the 8 T cell receptor beta chains listed below, sequenced in a study of blood T cell repertoires in COVID-19. Clones were read by immunoSEQ multiplex PCR, and TCRdb kept only the in-frame ones, dropping some. The table includes fewer than 450,000 clones, approximately 87% detected once. Sequenced sample: peripheral blood. The receptors were sampled from a woman aged 45 to 65 with COVID-19, enrolled during active disease.

The chain is built from TRBV2 and TRBJ2-3, with D possibly TRBD2 on 6 matching bases. Trimming removed 2 bases from V and 0 bases from J, with 9 bases in between. The CDR3 has 15 amino acids. Germline CDR1 reads SNHLY; CDR2 reads FYNNEI. The CDR3 DNA sequence: TGTGCCAGCAGTGAAAAGGGACTTAGCACAGATACGCAGTATTTT. This sequence encodes CASSEKGLSTDTQYF.

This chain connects TRBV3-1 (or the pseudogene TRBV3-2) to TRBJ1-2; 7 bases map to TRBD1. Trimming took 2 bases from V and 7 from J; bases not matched to a gene: 7. Germline V gives CDR1 LGHDT, CDR2 YNNKEL (reference sequence). There are 14 residues in the CDR3. The CDR3 sequence: CASSQRQGRAGYTF. The CDR3 DNA is TGTGCCAGCAGCCAAAGACAGGGCCGGGCTGGCTACACCTTC.

This CDR3 is CASSMAGFDEQYF. In nucleotides, the CDR3 is TGTGCCAGTAGTATGGCAGGGTTCGACGAGCAGTACTTC. The chain is built from TRBV19 and TRBJ2-7; the D gene is possibly TRBD1 (5 bases). Germline CDR1 and CDR2: LNHDA and SQIVND (reference sequence). The ends were cut back, 3 bases at V and 5 bases at J, with 11 bases in the middle. The CDR3 is 13 residues long. Full variable domain (missing parts from reference TRBV19 and TRBJ2-7): DGGITQSPKYLFRKEGQNVTLSCEQNLNHDAMYWYRQDPGQGLRLIYYSQIVNDFQKGDIAEGYSVSREKKESFPLTVTSAQKNPTAFYLCASSMAGFDEQYFGPGTRLTVT.

The genes are TRBV2 and TRBJ2-3; TRBD2 aligns across 7 bases. This CDR3 spans 13 amino acids. The V and J ends lost 5 bases and 4 bases, in that order; junction bases with no gene match: 3. Germline V gene lookup returns CDR1 SNHLY and CDR2 FYNNEI. CDR3 residues: CASSRTRSDTQYF. In nucleotides, the CDR3 is TGTGCCAGCAGTCGGACTAGGTCAGATACGCAGTATTTT.

This chain uses TRBV5-1 with TRBJ1-2, with 10 bases that match TRBD1. J lost 1 base, V lost 7 bases, and 13 bases had no gene match. This CDR3 region has 17 residues. Per the germline V gene, CDR1 is SGHRS and CDR2 is YFSETQ. The CDR3 coding sequence is TGCGCCAGCCCTAGGGGGTTGACAGGGGGCTTTAACTATGGCTACACCTTC. This encodes CASPRGLTGGFNYGYTF.

The V and J genes are TRBV11-3 and TRBJ2-1, with 9 bases identical to TRBD2. The CDR3 runs 17 residues. CDR1 is SGHNT, CDR2 YENEEA, per germline. The V segment lost 1 base and the J segment 4 bases; nucleotides outside the gene matches: 8. DNA of the CDR3: TGTGCCAGCAGCTTAGGAGCGGCGGGAGGGCCGTACAATGAGCAGTTCTTC. As protein: CASSLGAAGGPYNEQFF.

The rearrangement links TRBV27 to TRBJ2-7; TRBD1 is a possible D gene (5 bases). This CDR3 region has 13 residues. Germline V CDR1 and CDR2: MNHEY, SMNVEV (reference sequence). Trimming stripped 5 bases from V and 7 bases from J, with 15 bases between. The CDR3: CASSPPRQSEQYF. CDR3 in DNA: TGTGCCAGCAGTCCCCCCCGACAGTCAGAGCAGTACTTC.

The V gene is TRBV10-3, the J gene TRBJ2-7; weak D call: TRBD1 (5 bases). The length of the CDR3 is 13 residues. V gave up 10 bases and J gave up 5 bases, with 18 bases separating them. CDR1 is ENHRY, CDR2 SYGVKD, per germline. DNA for the CDR3: TGTGCCAGCCACAGGTACCGCGACGACGAGCAGTACTTC. Its protein product is CASHRYRDDEQYF.